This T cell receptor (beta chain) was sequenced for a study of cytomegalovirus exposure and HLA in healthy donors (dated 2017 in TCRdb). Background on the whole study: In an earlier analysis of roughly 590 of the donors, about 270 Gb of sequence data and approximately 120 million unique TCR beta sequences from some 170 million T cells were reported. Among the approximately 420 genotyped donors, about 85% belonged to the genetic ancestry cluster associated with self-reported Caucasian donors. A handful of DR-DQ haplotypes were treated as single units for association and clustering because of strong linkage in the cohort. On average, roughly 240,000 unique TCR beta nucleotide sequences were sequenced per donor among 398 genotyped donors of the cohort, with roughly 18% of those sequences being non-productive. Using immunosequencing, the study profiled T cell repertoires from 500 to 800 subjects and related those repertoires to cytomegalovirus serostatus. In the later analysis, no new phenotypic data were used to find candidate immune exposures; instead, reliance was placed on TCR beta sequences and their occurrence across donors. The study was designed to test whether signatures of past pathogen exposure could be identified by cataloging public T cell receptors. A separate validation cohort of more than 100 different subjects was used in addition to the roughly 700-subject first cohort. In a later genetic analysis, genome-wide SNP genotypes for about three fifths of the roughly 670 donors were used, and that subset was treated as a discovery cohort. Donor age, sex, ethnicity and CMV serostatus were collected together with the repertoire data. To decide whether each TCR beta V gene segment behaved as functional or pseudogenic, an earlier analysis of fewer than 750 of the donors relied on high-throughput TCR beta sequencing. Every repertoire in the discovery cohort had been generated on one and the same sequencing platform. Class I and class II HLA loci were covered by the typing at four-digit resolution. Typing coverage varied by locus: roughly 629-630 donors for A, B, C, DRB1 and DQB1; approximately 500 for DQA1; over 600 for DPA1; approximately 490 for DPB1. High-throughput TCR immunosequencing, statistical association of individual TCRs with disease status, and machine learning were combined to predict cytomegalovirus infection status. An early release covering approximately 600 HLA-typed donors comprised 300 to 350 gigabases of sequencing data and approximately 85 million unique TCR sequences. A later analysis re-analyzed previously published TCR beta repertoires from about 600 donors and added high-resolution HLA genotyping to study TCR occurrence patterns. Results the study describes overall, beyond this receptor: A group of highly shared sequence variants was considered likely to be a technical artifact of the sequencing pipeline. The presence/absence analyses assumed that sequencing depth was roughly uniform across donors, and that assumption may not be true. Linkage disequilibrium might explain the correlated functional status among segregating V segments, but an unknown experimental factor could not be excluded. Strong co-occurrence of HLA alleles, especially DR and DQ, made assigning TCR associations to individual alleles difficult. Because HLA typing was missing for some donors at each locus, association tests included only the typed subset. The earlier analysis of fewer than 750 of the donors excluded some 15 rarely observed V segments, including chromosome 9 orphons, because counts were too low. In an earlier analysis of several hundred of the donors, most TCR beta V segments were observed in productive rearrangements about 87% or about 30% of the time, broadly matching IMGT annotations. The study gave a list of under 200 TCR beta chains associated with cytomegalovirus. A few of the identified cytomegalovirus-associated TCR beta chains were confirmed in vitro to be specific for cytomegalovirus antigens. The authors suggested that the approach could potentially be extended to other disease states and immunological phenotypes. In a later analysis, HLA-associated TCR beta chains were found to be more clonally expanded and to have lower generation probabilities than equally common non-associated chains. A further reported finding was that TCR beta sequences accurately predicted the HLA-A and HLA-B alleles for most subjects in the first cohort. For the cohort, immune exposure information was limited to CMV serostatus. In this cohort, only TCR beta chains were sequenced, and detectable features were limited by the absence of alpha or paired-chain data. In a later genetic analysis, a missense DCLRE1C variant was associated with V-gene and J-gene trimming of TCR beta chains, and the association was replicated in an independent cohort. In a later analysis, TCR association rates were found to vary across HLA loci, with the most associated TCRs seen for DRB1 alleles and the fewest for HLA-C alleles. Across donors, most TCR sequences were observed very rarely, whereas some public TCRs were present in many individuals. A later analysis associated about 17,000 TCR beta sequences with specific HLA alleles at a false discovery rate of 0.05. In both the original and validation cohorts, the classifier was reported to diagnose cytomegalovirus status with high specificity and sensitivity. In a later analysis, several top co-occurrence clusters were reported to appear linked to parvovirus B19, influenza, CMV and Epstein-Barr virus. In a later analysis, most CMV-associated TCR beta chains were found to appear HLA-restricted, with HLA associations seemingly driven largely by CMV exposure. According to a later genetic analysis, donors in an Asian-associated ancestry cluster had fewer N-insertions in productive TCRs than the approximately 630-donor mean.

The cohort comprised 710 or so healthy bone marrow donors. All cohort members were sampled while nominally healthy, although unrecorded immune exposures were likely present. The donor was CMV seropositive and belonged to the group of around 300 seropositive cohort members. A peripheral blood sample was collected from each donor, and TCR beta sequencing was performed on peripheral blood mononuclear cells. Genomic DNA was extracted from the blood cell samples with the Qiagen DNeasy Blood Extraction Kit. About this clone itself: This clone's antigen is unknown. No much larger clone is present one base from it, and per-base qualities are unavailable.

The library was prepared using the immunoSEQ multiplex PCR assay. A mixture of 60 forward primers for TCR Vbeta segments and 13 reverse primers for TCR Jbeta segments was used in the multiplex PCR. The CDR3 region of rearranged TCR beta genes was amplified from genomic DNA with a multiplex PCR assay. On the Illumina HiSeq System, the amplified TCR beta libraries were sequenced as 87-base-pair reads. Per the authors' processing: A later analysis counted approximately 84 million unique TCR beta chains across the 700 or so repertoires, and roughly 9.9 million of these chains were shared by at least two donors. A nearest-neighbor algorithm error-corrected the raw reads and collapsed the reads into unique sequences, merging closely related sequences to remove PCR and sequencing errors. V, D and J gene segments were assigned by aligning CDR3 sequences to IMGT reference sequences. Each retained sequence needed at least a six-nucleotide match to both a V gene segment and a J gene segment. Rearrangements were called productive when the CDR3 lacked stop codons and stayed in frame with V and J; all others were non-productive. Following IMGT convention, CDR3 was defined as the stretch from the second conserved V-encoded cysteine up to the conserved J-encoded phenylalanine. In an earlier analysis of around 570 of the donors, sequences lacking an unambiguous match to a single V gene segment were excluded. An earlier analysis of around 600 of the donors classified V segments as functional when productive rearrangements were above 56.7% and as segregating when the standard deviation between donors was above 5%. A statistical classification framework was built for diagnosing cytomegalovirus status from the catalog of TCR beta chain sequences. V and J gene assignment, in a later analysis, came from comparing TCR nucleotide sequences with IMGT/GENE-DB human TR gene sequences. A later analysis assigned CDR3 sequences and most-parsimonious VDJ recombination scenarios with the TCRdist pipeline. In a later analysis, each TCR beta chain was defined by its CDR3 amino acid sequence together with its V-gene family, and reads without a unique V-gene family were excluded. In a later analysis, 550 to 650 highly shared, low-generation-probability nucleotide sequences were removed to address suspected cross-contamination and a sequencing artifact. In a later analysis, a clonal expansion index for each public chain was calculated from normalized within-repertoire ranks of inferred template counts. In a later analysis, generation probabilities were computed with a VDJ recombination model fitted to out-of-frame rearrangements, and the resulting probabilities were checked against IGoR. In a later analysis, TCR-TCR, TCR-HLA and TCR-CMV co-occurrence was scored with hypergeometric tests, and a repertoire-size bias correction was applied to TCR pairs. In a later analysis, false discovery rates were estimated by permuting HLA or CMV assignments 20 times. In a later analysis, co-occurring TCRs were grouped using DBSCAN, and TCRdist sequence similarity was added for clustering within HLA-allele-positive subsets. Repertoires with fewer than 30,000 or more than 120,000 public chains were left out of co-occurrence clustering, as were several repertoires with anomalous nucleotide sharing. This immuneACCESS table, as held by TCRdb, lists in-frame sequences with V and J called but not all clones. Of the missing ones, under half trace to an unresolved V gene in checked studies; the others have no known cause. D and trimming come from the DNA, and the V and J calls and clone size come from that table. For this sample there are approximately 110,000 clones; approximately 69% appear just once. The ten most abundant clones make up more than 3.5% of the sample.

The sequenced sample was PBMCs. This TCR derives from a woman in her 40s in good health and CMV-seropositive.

The DNA sequence is TGTGCCACCAGCACTTCTAGCGGGGACCACTATTTT. This gives the protein CATSTSSGDHYF. The V gene is TRBV15 and the J gene is TRBJ2-3; a stretch of 9 junction bases matches TRBD2. The germline V and J ends show losses of 4 bases and 15 bases respectively, and no gene match explains 8 bases of the junction. The CDR3 has 12 amino acids, counting the end cysteine and phenylalanine. Here the CDR3 DNA is all that survives: 36 bases in frame from base 1. CDR1 and CDR2 were assigned from the germline V gene (reference sequence) as LNHNV and YYDKDF.